These 18 T cell receptor beta chains were all obtained from the same sample, sequenced in a study of siplizumab effects on memory and regulatory T cells. The assay was immunoSEQ multiplex PCR, and TCRdb's table has in-frame clones only and misses some. Among roughly 100,000 clones listed, about 93% were seen once. The sequenced material came from Tregs sorted from blood. The receptor set was obtained from a human donor in good health.

J is TRBJ2-2 and V is TRBV25-1, with D perhaps TRBD1 (5 bases). With 1 base removed from V and 7 bases from J, the gap between germline ends came to 10 bases. The CDR3 consists of 14 residues. Per the germline V gene, CDR1 is MGHDK and CDR2 is SYGVNS. CDR3 region: CASSESRVGGELFF. Written as DNA, the CDR3 is TGTGCCAGCAGTGAATCCAGGGTGGGCGGGGAGCTGTTTTTT.

The chain combines TRBV7-9 with TRBJ1-1, with 8 bases that match TRBD1. After removal of 5 bases from V and 4 bases from J, the junction contained 6 bases not matched to a gene. The CDR3 has 14 amino acids. The germline gives CDR1 SEHNR, CDR2 FQNEAQ (reference sequence). Here the CDR3 reads CASSDEDRATEAFF. The CDR3 DNA follows: TGTGCCAGCAGCGACGAGGACAGGGCCACTGAAGCTTTCTTT. Combining the CDR3 with reference TRBV7-9 and TRBJ1-1 gives the whole variable domain DTGVSQNPRHKITKRGQNVTFRCDPISEHNRLYWYRQTLGQGPEFLTYFQNEAQLEKSRLLSDRFSAERPKGSFSTLEIQRTEQGDSAMYLCASSDEDRATEAFFGQGTRLTVV.

This chain connects TRBV5-1 to TRBJ2-2; no clear D. CDR1 and CDR2 from the germline V gene are SGHRS and YFSETQ. This CDR3 has 17 residues. V was trimmed by 4 bases and J by 1 base, leaving 17 bases between them. The CDR3 spells CASSPRRWTVNTGELFF. DNA for the CDR3: TGCGCCAGCAGCCCCCGGCGGTGGACCGTGAACACCGGGGAGCTGTTTTTT.

The chain couples TRBV10-2 to TRBJ2-7; 10 bases match TRBD1. Germline trimming cut 6 bases from V and 1 base from J; bases unmatched to any gene: 3. In germline, CDR1 is WSHSY, CDR2 SAAADI. The CDR3 runs 14 residues. CDR3 sequence: CASSPGQGSYEQYF. The CDR3 nucleotides read TGCGCCAGCAGCCCGGGACAGGGGTCCTACGAGCAGTACTTC.

The chain has TRBV7-9 and TRBJ1-1; unclear D gene. V was cut by 2 bases and J by 4 bases, with 5 bases left in between. This CDR3 spans 12 amino acids. The germline CDR1 and CDR2 sequences are SEHNR and FQNEAQ (reference sequence). The CDR3 sequence: CASSLTVTEAFF. In DNA form, the CDR3 reads TGTGCCAGCAGCTTAACAGTCACTGAAGCTTTCTTT.

This chain uses TRBV10-3 with TRBJ1-1, with TRBD1 as a possible D gene (6 bases). V was trimmed by 4 bases and J by 1 base, leaving 19 bases between them. Per germline, CDR1 ENHRY and CDR2 SYGVKD. There are 17 residues in the CDR3. The CDR3 coding sequence is TGTGCCATCAGTGGAGCAGCCGGGACACATAAGAACACTGAAGCTTTCTTT. Translating gives CAISGAAGTHKNTEAFF.

The J gene is TRBJ2-1, the V gene TRBV11-2, with TRBD2 matching 9 bases. The CDR3 totals 17 residues. With 3 bases clipped from V and 0 bases from J, the junction kept 6 bases outside the gene matches. Germline V gene sequence: CDR1 SGHAT, CDR2 FQNNGV. CDR3 DNA: TGTGCCAGCAGCTTCCTACGCGGGAGGGCCTCCTACAATGAGCAGTTCTTC. Encoded protein: CASSFLRGRASYNEQFF.

The rearrangement uses TRBV6-6 and TRBJ1-1; unclear D gene. The germline V and J ends were trimmed by 6 bases and 0 bases, with 14 bases remaining between them. Germline CDR1 MNHNY, CDR2 SVGAGI (reference sequence). The CDR3 covers 15 residues. The CDR3 DNA is TGTGCCAGCAGAAGAGCCCAGGACCTGAACACTGAAGCTTTCTTT. It encodes CASRRAQDLNTEAFF.

The CDR3 protein is CASSLVGRNQPQHF. The CDR3 bases are TGTGCCAGCAGCTTAGTTGGGAGGAATCAGCCCCAGCATTTT. The chain combines TRBV7-2 with TRBJ1-5; D is unclear. The germline V gene encodes CDR1 SGHTA and CDR2 FQGNSA. V was trimmed by 1 base and J by 4 bases, leaving 8 bases between them. The CDR3 has 14 residues.

This chain links TRBV19 with TRBJ1-5; D is undetermined. Germline lookup yields CDR1 LNHDA and CDR2 SQIVND (reference sequence). Trimming removed 3 bases from V and 2 bases from J, with 17 bases in between. This CDR3 is built from 17 residues. The CDR3 reads CASSIDVKRAGNQPQHF. The CDR3 DNA reads TGTGCCAGTAGTATTGACGTTAAAAGGGCGGGCAATCAGCCCCAGCATTTT. Looking up the rest from reference TRBV19 and TRBJ1-5 gives the full variable domain: DGGITQSPKYLFRKEGQNVTLSCEQNLNHDAMYWYRQDPGQGLRLIYYSQIVNDFQKGDIAEGYSVSREKKESFPLTVTSAQKNPTAFYLCASSIDVKRAGNQPQHFGDGTRLSIL.

V is TRBV6-5 and J is TRBJ2-3; TRBD2 matches 9 bases. Germline V gives CDR1 MNHEY, CDR2 SVGAGI. The CDR3 sequence is 15 residues long. Germline trimming cut 8 bases from V and 7 bases from J; bases unmatched to any gene: 13. This CDR3 reads CASRWSAGGRNTQYF. The CDR3 region has the DNA TGTGCCAGCCGCTGGTCGGCGGGAGGGCGTAATACGCAGTATTTT.

The chain recombines TRBV5-1 with TRBJ2-3; 8 positions match TRBD2. Looked up from germline, CDR1 is SGHRS and CDR2 is YFSETQ. J gave up 5 bases and V 3 bases, and 5 bases lay outside the gene matches. This CDR3 contains 14 residues. DNA of the CDR3: TGCGCCAGCAGCTGGGGGCTAGCGGGAGATACGCAGTATTTT. Its protein product is CASSWGLAGDTQYF.

The chain joins TRBV11-2 to TRBJ2-2, with unresolved D. The CDR3 is made up of 15 amino acids. V dropped 2 bases and J dropped 1 base, with 8 bases sitting between them. Germline CDR1 SGHAT, CDR2 FQNNGV. The CDR3 sequence: CASSLFKGNTGELFF. The CDR3 DNA sequence: TGTGCCAGCAGCTTATTTAAAGGGAACACCGGGGAGCTGTTTTTT.

This clone has just one count. The chain combines TRBV30 with TRBJ2-3; 7 bases are shared with TRBD1. V gave up 5 bases and J gave up 6 bases; unmatched junction bases: 11. From germline, CDR1 is GTSNPN and CDR2 SVGIG (reference sequence). CDR3 size: 14 residues. As DNA, the CDR3 is TGTGCCTGGGCTCGCAGGGGGATGCAGGATACGCAGTATTTT. It specifies CAWARRGMQDTQYF.

V and J are TRBV5-1 and TRBJ2-7; possible D gene TRBD2, 5 bases. Trimming left V 4 bases short and J 11 bases short, with 16 bases between. CDR1 is SGHRS, CDR2 YFSETQ, per germline. The CDR3 loop spans 12 amino acids. In nucleotides, the CDR3 is TGCGCCAGCAGCACCCTGATCGGGAAGGAGTACTTC. Translating it yields CASSTLIGKEYF.

This rearrangement joins TRBV6-5 to TRBJ1-2; no definite D call. This CDR3 has 14 residues. Trimming left V 5 bases short and J 7 bases short, with 17 bases between. Germline V lookup: CDR1 MNHEY, CDR2 SVGAGI. The chain's CDR3 is CASSQTPGYSGYTF. DNA for the CDR3: TGTGCCAGCAGTCAAACGCCAGGTTATAGTGGCTACACCTTC.

The chain combines TRBV18 with TRBJ2-4; D is unclear. Trimming took 3 bases from V and 5 from J, leaving 14 bases between them. The CDR3 totals 15 residues. Germline V lookup: CDR1 KGHSH, CDR2 LQKENI. The CDR3, as DNA: TGTGCCAGCTCACCCATTGGGGTTTCGGAAAACATTCAGTACTTC. This codes for CASSPIGVSENIQYF. Full variable domain (missing parts from reference TRBV18 and TRBJ2-4): NAGVMQNPRHLVRRRGQEARLRCSPMKGHSHVYWYRQLPEEGLKFMVYLQKENIIDESGMPKERFSAEFPKEGPSILRIQQVVRGDSAAYFCASSPIGVSENIQYFGAGTRLSVL.

The gene calls are TRBV4-1 and TRBJ2-3; tentatively, D is TRBD2 (7 bases). The germline gives CDR1 MGHRA, CDR2 YSYEKL. V shed 0 bases and J shed 5 bases, with 18 bases lying between them. The CDR3 consists of 17 residues. The DNA for the CDR3 is TGCGCCAGCAGCCAAGATCTGACTCGGGGGGCGAGAGATACGCAGTATTTT. Translating gives CASSQDLTRGARDTQYF.